The 2 T cell receptor beta chains presented below share a single source sample, sequenced in a study of molecular identifiers for immune sequencing clone quantification. MiXCR was run by TCRdb on the PCR reads, yielding one entry per CDR3 protein. Of about 320,000 distinct CDR3 sequences in the sample, roughly a quarter were seen once. Sequencing was done on a sample of naive CD8+ T cells from blood, with Jurkat cell RNA spiked in. As for subset: FACS-sorted CD8+CD4-CCR7+CD45RA+ naive T cells. The receptors derive from a human donor in good health. Some libraries in this study had Jurkat cell RNA spiked in.

This clonotype has at least ten counts. The gene calls are TRBV18 and TRBJ1-1, with 7 bases aligning to TRBD1. Germline V gene data show CDR1 as KGHSH and CDR2 as LQKENI. The CDR3 runs to 16 residues. After removal of 2 bases from V and 1 base from J, the junction contained 7 bases not matched to a gene. The CDR3 reads CASSPISTGPNTEAFF. For the CDR3, the DNA is TGTGCCAGCTCACCAATATCGACAGGGCCGAACACTGAAGCTTTCTTT. The variable domain in full, with the rest retrieved from reference TRBV18 and TRBJ1-1, is NAGVMQNPRHLVRRRGQEARLRCSPMKGHSHVYWYRQLPEEGLKFMVYLQKENIIDESGMPKERFSAEFPKEGPSILRIQQVVRGDSAAYFCASSPISTGPNTEAFFGQGTRLTVV.

This rearrangement joins TRBV30 to TRBJ2-1, with 9 bases lining up with TRBD2. Trimming took 2 bases from V and 6 from J; bases not matched to a gene: 5. This CDR3 comprises 14 residues. Germline-derived CDR1 and CDR2 are GTSNPN and SVGIG (reference sequence). The chain's CDR3 is CAWSWASGANEQFF. CDR3 nucleotides: TGTGCCTGGAGTTGGGCTAGCGGGGCCAATGAGCAGTTCTTC. Full variable domain (remainder filled in from reference TRBV30 and TRBJ2-1): SQTIHQWPATLVQPVGSPLSLECTVEGTSNPNLYWYRQAAGRGLQLLFYSVGIGQISSEVPQNLSASRPQDRQFILSSKKLLLSDSGFYLCAWSWASGANEQFFGPGTRLTVL.